These 26 T cell receptor beta chains came from one sample sequenced in a study of graft-versus-host responses after intestinal transplantation. Method: immunoSEQ multiplex PCR; TCRdb's copy keeps in-frame clones and lacks some. The data contain 65,000 to 100,000 clones, around 92% of them singletons. Their antigens remain unidentified. The specimen comprised unstimulated CD8+ T cells sorted from spleen or lymph node cells, sampled before transplant. These receptors were taken from a human donor who was the organ donor for an intestinal transplant.

The V gene is TRBV29-1, the J gene TRBJ1-2; TRBD1 matches 7 bases. Losses at the gene ends were 5 bases for V and 6 bases for J; bases not matched to a gene: 6. Germline V gene lookup returns CDR1 SQVTM and CDR2 ANQGSEA. The CDR3 contains 12 residues. In nucleotides, the CDR3 is TGCAGCGTTACACAGGGGAGAGATGGCTACACCTTC. This codes for CSVTQGRDGYTF.

The rearrangement uses TRBV19 and TRBJ1-6; TRBD1 agrees at 9 bases. V gave up 9 bases and J gave up 7 bases; unmatched junction bases: 7. Germline-derived CDR1 and CDR2 are LNHDA and SQIVND (reference sequence). The length of the CDR3 is 14 residues. For the CDR3, the DNA is TGTGCCAGCCGCCCGGGACAGGGCAATTCACCCCTCCACTTT. This codes for CASRPGQGNSPLHF.

V usage is TRBV9 and J usage is TRBJ1-1; D is perhaps TRBD1 (6 bases). This CDR3 spans 14 amino acids. With 4 bases removed from V and 8 bases from J, the gap between germline ends came to 18 bases. CDR1 is SGDLS, CDR2 YYNGEE, per germline. This chain's CDR3 is CASSTSSVGQEAFF. In DNA, the CDR3 is TGTGCCAGCAGCACCTCCTCGGTAGGACAGGAAGCTTTCTTT.

V gene TRBV9 combines with J gene TRBJ1-5; tentatively, D is TRBD1 (6 bases). V lost 4 bases and J 4 bases, leaving 6 bases between the germline ends. The CDR3 loop spans 12 amino acids. Germline loops: CDR1 SGDLS, CDR2 YYNGEE. The CDR3: CASSQGNQPQHF. For the CDR3, the DNA is TGTGCCAGCAGCCAGGGGAATCAGCCCCAGCATTTT.

J is TRBJ2-1 and V is TRBV30; D is perhaps TRBD2 (7 bases). CDR1 is GTSNPN and CDR2 is SVGIG in the germline V gene (reference sequence). The CDR3 runs 14 residues. Trimming pared 8 bases from V and 3 bases from J, leaving 17 bases between. CDR3 nucleotide sequence: TGTGCCGAAAGGGGGGGGCGGGACTACAATGAGCAGTTCTTC. It translates to CAERGGRDYNEQFF.

V usage is TRBV19 and J usage is TRBJ1-2; no firm D call. Trimming shortened V by 5 bases and J by 5 bases, and 12 bases separated the two germline ends. The CDR3 has 13 residues. Per germline, CDR1 LNHDA and CDR2 SQIVND (reference sequence). CDR3 DNA sequence: TGTGCCAGTAGTCCTTCGCAGAGGTATGGCTACACCTTC. Its protein is CASSPSQRYGYTF.

The rearrangement links TRBV11-2 to TRBJ2-7, with TRBD2 matching over 8 bases. This CDR3 has 14 amino acids. From germline, CDR1 is SGHAT and CDR2 FQNNGV. J lost 5 bases, V lost 2 bases, and 5 bases had no gene match. The CDR3 protein is CASSLSRGADEQYF. CDR3 coding DNA: TGTGCCAGCAGCTTATCGCGGGGGGCGGACGAGCAGTACTTC.

The chain has TRBV4-3 and TRBJ1-6, with 10 bases lining up with TRBD1. There are 19 residues in the CDR3. Germline V lookup: CDR1 LGHNA, CDR2 YSLEER. Trimming at V came to 1 base and at J to 7 bases, leaving 13 bases not matched to a gene. CDR3 nucleotides: TGCGCCAGCAGCCAAGGTTTCCGGGACAGGGGTACGAGGAATTCACCCCTCCACTTT. It codes for CASSQGFRDRGTRNSPLHF.

The chain links TRBV5-1 to TRBJ2-2; 8 nucleotides align to TRBD2. The CDR3 totals 16 residues. V gave up 1 base and J gave up 5 bases; unmatched junction bases: 7. Germline V lookup: CDR1 SGHRS, CDR2 YFSETQ. CDR3 region: CASSLYSGEVTGELFF. The CDR3 nucleotides are TGCGCCAGCAGCTTGTATAGCGGGGAGGTAACCGGGGAGCTGTTTTTT.

J is TRBJ1-6 and V is TRBV4-1; TRBD1 matches at 7 bases. There are 14 residues in the CDR3. The V and J ends lost 4 bases and 10 bases, in that order; junction bases with no gene match: 7. CDR1 is MGHRA, CDR2 YSYEKL, per germline. The chain's CDR3 is CASSPLDRISPLHF. In DNA form, the CDR3 reads TGCGCCAGCAGCCCCTTGGACAGGATCTCACCCCTCCACTTT.

The chain couples TRBV27 to TRBJ1-2; D possibly corresponds to TRBD1 (6 bases). Deletions cut 3 bases from V and 8 bases from J, with 16 bases between. The CDR3 runs to 14 residues. Germline V gene lookup returns CDR1 MNHEY and CDR2 SMNVEV (reference sequence). CDR3 amino acids: CASSLGAGSQGYTF. DNA for the CDR3: TGTGCCAGCAGTTTGGGGGCAGGCTCACAGGGCTACACCTTC.

V gene TRBV5-6 combines with J gene TRBJ2-2, with D uncertain. The CDR3 spans 14 residues. Trimming shortened V by 4 bases and J by 0 bases, and 7 bases separated the two germline ends. The germline gives CDR1 SGHDT, CDR2 YYEEEE. CDR3 region: CASSLGANTGELFF. CDR3 nucleotide sequence: TGTGCCAGCAGCCTAGGCGCGAACACCGGGGAGCTGTTTTTT.

CDR3 nucleotides: TGTGCCAGTAGTATATCCAGCGACAATGAGCAGTTCTTC. Protein sequence: CASSISSDNEQFF. The J gene is TRBJ2-1, the V gene TRBV19, with D unclear. With 2 bases removed from V and 5 bases from J, the gap between germline ends came to 7 bases. From germline, CDR1 is LNHDA and CDR2 SQIVND (reference sequence). The CDR3 contains 13 residues.

The chain combines TRBV7-2 with TRBJ1-2; 9 positions match TRBD1. CDR1 SGHTA and CDR2 FQGNSA come from the germline V gene. The CDR3 is made up of 14 amino acids. V lost 5 bases and J lost 8; bases outside the gene matches: 9. CDR3 DNA: TGTGCCAGCAGCCCCACCGGGACAGGGTTCGGCTACACCTTC. Its translation: CASSPTGTGFGYTF.

The chain has TRBV11-3 and TRBJ2-2; 8 bases fit TRBD2. The CDR3 contains 18 residues. The germline V gene encodes CDR1 SGHNT and CDR2 YENEEA. V was pared by 0 bases and J by 1 base, with 7 bases of the junction left unmatched. In DNA form, the CDR3 reads TGTGCCAGCAGCTTAGAGTGTTGCGGGGGGCAGAACACCGGGGAGCTGTTTTTT. This codes for CASSLECCGGQNTGELFF.

The chain uses TRBV19 and TRBJ1-2; no clear D. The CDR3 extends over 13 amino acids. CDR1 LNHDA and CDR2 SQIVND come from the germline V gene (reference sequence). V lost 5 bases and J 0 bases, leaving 7 bases between the germline ends. This chain's CDR3 is CASSLGTNYGYTF. The CDR3 region has the DNA TGTGCCAGTAGTTTGGGCACTAACTATGGCTACACCTTC.

CDR3 sequence (DNA): TGTGCCAGCAGCGGTACCTTACAGGGATCGGGTTCACCCCTCCACTTT. Translating gives CASSGTLQGSGSPLHF. The V and J genes are TRBV7-9 and TRBJ1-6; tentative D call: TRBD1 (6 bases). The CDR3 contains 16 residues. V gave up 5 bases and J gave up 9 bases, with 20 bases separating them. The germline CDR1 and CDR2 sequences are SEHNR and FQNEAQ (reference sequence).

The genes are TRBV25-1 and TRBJ2-7; maybe TRBD2 (6 bases). The CDR3 runs 13 residues. Looked up from germline, CDR1 is MGHDK and CDR2 is SYGVNS. V dropped 10 bases and J dropped 3 bases, with 16 bases sitting between them. For the CDR3, the DNA is TGTGCCACCCCCGCGGGGACCAACTACGAGCAGTACTTC. It encodes CATPAGTNYEQYF.

CDR3 in DNA: TGTGCCAACGCCCCCCACACGGGGGAGACCCAGTACTTC. This sequence encodes CANAPHTGETQYF. The J gene is TRBJ2-5, the V gene TRBV2; D may be TRBD2 (5 bases). The CDR3 is made up of 13 amino acids. V shed 10 bases and J shed 5 bases, with 17 bases lying between them. Germline CDR1 is SNHLY and CDR2 is FYNNEI.

This sequence joins TRBV5-4 and TRBJ2-2; D not resolved. The CDR3 has 14 residues. Germline assignment: CDR1 SGHNT and CDR2 YYREEE (reference sequence). V was cut by 6 bases and J by 7 bases, with 16 bases left in between. The CDR3 sequence: CASKERLSNGELFF. CDR3 DNA: TGTGCCAGCAAGGAGAGGCTTTCGAACGGGGAGCTGTTTTTT. The full variable domain, in which reference TRBV5-4 and TRBJ2-2 provide the parts outside the CDR3, is ETGVTQSPTHLIKTRGQQVTLRCSSQSGHNTVSWYQQALGQGPQFIFQYYREEENGRGNFPPRFSGLQFPNYSSELNVNALELDDSALYLCASKERLSNGELFFGEGSRLTVL.

The V and J genes are TRBV29-1 and TRBJ2-4, with unresolved D. Trimming removed 5 bases at V and 5 bases at J, with 16 bases between. CDR1 and CDR2 (germline): SQVTM, ANQGSEA. The CDR3 is 14 residues long. This chain's CDR3 is CSVPAEPYENIQYF. The CDR3 nucleotides are TGCAGCGTTCCTGCCGAGCCCTACGAAAACATTCAGTACTTC.

The chain recombines TRBV5-1 with TRBJ1-3; no clear D gene. The germline V gene encodes CDR1 SGHRS and CDR2 YFSETQ. V was trimmed by 0 bases and J by 0 bases, leaving 7 bases between them. The CDR3 has 15 residues. The CDR3 coding sequence is TGCGCCAGCAGCTTGGGGCTGAACTCTGGAAACACCATATATTTT. Its translation: CASSLGLNSGNTIYF.

This rearrangement joins TRBV5-4 to TRBJ2-7, with D possibly matching TRBD1 (6 bases). V was shortened by 4 bases and J by 3 bases, with 11 bases between the two germline ends. Looked up from germline, CDR1 is SGHNT and CDR2 is YYREEE (reference sequence). CDR3 length: 13 amino acids. The DNA of the CDR3 is TGTGCCAGCAGCCGGGACAACTTCTACGAGCAGTACTTC. It encodes CASSRDNFYEQYF. The whole variable domain, remainder taken from reference TRBV5-4 and TRBJ2-7, is ETGVTQSPTHLIKTRGQQVTLRCSSQSGHNTVSWYQQALGQGPQFIFQYYREEENGRGNFPPRFSGLQFPNYSSELNVNALELDDSALYLCASSRDNFYEQYFGPGTRLTVT.

V gene TRBV5-5 combines with J gene TRBJ1-2, with 7 bases aligning to TRBD1. The CDR3 contains 14 residues. Losses at the gene ends were 0 bases for V and 10 bases for J; bases not matched to a gene: 9. Germline CDR1 and CDR2: SGHKS and YYEKEE (reference sequence). The CDR3 nucleotides are TGTGCCAGCAGCTTGGGGTACAGGGGAGCGGACTACACCTTC. Protein product: CASSLGYRGADYTF.

V usage is TRBV4-2 and J usage is TRBJ1-5; tentatively, D is TRBD1 (6 bases). Germline V CDR1 and CDR2: LGHNA, YNFKEQ. This CDR3 is built from 17 residues. Trimming took 0 bases from V and 4 from J, leaving 16 bases between them. The CDR3 DNA is TGTGCCAGCAGCCAAGACTCCTTGGGGGCTGCTAATCAGCCCCAGCATTTT. Protein product: CASSQDSLGAANQPQHF.

The rearrangement joins TRBV4-2 to TRBJ2-5; 9 bases align to TRBD2. Germline V gene data show CDR1 as LGHNA and CDR2 as YNFKEQ. J gave up 3 bases and V 0 bases, and 11 bases lay outside the gene matches. This CDR3 is built from 18 residues. Here the CDR3 reads CASSQEPGLGGGEETQYF. CDR3 nucleotide sequence: TGTGCCAGCAGCCAAGAACCGGGTCTGGGCGGGGGGGAAGAGACCCAGTACTTC.